This TCR beta chain came from a study of CD8+CD57+ T cells in acquired aplastic anemia. Using genomic DNA as the template, TCR beta VDJ and CDR3 profiling was carried out. TCRdb processed the reads anew with MiXCR; each CDR3 protein has one entry. The table lists around 150,000 distinct CDR3 sequences, around two fifths of them singletons, with roughly 8.1% in the top ten. V was shortened by 3 bases and J by 1 base, with 3 bases between the two germline ends. This CDR3 has 11 amino acids. Germline V gene data show CDR1 as DFQATT and CDR2 as SNEGSKA (reference sequence). The table lists this clonotype with many counts.

Sequenced input: sorted CD4+, CD8+, or CD8+CD57+ T cells (not recorded which) from PBMCs. This TCR derives from a human donor in good health, serving as a control. This sequence joins TRBV20-1 and TRBJ1-1; D is unclear. The CDR3 is CSASENTEAFF. The CDR3 DNA reads TGCAGTGCTAGCGAGAACACTGAAGCTTTCTTT.